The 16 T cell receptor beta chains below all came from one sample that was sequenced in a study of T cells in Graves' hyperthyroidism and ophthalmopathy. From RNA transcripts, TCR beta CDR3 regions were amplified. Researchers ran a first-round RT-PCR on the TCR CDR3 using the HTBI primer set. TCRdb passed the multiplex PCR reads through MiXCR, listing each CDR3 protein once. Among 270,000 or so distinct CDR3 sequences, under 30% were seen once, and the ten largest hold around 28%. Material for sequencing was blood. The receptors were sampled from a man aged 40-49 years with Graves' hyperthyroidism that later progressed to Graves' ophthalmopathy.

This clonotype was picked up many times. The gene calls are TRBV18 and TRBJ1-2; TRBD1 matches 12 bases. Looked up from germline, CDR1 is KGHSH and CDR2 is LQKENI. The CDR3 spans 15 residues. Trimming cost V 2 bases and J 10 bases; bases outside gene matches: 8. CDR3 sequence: CASSPGTGGAWPYTF. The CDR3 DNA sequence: TGTGCCAGCTCACCAGGGACAGGGGGCGCTTGGCCCTACACCTTC.

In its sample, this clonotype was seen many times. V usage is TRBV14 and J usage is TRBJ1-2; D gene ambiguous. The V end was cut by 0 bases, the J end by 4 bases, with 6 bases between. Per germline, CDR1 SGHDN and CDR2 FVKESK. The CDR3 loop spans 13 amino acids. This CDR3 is CASSQEETYGYTF. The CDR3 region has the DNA TGTGCCAGCAGCCAAGAAGAGACCTATGGCTACACCTTC.

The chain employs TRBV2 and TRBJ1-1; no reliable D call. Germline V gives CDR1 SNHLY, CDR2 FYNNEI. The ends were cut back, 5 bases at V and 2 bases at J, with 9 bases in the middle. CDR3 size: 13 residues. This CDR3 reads CASSTRANTEAFF. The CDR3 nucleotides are TGTGCCAGCAGTACCCGGGCCAACACTGAAGCTTTCTTT.

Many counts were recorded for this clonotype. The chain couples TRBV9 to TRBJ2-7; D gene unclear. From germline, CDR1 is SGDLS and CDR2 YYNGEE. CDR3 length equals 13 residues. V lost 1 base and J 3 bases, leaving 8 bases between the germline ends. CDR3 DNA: TGTGCCAGCAGCGTATATGGTGACTACGAGCAGTACTTC. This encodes CASSVYGDYEQYF.

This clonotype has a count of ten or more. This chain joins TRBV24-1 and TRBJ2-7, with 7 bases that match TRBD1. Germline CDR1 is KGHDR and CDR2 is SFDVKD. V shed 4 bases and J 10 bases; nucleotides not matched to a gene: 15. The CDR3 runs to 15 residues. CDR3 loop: CATSDPTQEDRRQYF. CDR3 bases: TGTGCCACCAGTGACCCGACCCAAGAGGACAGGCGACAGTACTTC.

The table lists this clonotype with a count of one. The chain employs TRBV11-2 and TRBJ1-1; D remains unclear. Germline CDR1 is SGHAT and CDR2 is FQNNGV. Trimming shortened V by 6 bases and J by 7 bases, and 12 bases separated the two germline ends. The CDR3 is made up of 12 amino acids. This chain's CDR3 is CASSPQRIEAFF. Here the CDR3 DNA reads TGTGCCAGCAGTCCCCAGAGGATTGAAGCTTTCTTT.

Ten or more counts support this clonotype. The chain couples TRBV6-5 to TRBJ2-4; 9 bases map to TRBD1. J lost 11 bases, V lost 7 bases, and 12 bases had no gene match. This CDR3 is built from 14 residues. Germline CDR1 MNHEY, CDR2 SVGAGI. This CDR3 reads CASTLRDREPFQYF. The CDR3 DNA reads TGTGCCAGCACTCTCCGGGACAGGGAGCCGTTTCAGTACTTC.

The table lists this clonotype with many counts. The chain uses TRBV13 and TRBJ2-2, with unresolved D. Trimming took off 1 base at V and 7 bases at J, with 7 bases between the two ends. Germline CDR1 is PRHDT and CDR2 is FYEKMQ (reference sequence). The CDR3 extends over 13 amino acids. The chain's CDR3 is CASSLEEVGELFF. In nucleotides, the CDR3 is TGTGCCAGCAGCTTAGAAGAAGTCGGGGAGCTGTTTTTT.

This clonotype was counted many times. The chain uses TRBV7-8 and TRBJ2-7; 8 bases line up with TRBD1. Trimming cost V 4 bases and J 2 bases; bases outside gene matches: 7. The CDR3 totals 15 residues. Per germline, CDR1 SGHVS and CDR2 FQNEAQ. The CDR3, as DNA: TGTGCCAGCAGCTCTTGGAGCAGGGGGCCCTACGAGCAGTACTTC. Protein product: CASSSWSRGPYEQYF.

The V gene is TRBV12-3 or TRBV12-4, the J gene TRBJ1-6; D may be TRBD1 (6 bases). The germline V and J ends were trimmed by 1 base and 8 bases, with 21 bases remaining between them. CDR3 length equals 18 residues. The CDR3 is CASSLEVGAGRMDSPLHF. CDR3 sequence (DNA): TGTGCCAGCAGTTTAGAGGTGGGGGCAGGGAGGATGGATTCACCCCTCCACTTT.

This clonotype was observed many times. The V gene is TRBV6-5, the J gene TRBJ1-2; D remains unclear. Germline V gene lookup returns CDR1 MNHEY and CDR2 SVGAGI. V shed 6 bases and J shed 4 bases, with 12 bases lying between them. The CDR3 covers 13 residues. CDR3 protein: CASRYLGGYGYTF. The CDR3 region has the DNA TGTGCCAGCAGGTACCTCGGTGGCTATGGCTACACCTTC.

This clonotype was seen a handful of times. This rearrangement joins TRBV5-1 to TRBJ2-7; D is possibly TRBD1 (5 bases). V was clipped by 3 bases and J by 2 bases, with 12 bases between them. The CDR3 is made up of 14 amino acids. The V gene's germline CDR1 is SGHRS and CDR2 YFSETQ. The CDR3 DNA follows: TGCGCCAGCAGCTCTTCGACAGCTGCCTACGAGCAGTACTTC. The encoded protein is CASSSSTAAYEQYF.

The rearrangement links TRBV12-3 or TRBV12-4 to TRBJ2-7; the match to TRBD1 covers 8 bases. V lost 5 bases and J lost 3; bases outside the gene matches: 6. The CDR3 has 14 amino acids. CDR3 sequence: CASSLRGQDYEQYF. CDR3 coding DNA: TGTGCCAGCAGTCTCCGGGGACAGGACTACGAGCAGTACTTC.

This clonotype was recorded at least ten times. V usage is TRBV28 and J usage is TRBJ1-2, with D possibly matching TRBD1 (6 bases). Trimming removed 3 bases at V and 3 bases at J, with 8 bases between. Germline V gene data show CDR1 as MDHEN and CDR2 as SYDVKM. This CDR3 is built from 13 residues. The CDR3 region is CASSFRGYYGYTF. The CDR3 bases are TGTGCCAGCAGTTTCAGGGGATACTATGGCTACACCTTC.

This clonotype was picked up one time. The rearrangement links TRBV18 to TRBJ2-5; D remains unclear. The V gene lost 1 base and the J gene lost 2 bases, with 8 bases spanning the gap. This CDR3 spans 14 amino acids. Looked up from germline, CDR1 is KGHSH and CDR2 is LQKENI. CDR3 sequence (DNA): TGTGCCAGCTCACCACTCGGCAGACAAGAGACCCAGTACTTC. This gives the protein CASSPLGRQETQYF.

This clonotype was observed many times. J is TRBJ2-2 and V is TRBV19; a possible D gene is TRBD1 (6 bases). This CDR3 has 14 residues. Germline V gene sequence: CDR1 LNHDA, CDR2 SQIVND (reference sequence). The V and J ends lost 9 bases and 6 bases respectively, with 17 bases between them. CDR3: CASTRTVMPGELFF. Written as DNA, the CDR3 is TGTGCCAGCACGAGGACAGTTATGCCCGGGGAGCTGTTTTTT.